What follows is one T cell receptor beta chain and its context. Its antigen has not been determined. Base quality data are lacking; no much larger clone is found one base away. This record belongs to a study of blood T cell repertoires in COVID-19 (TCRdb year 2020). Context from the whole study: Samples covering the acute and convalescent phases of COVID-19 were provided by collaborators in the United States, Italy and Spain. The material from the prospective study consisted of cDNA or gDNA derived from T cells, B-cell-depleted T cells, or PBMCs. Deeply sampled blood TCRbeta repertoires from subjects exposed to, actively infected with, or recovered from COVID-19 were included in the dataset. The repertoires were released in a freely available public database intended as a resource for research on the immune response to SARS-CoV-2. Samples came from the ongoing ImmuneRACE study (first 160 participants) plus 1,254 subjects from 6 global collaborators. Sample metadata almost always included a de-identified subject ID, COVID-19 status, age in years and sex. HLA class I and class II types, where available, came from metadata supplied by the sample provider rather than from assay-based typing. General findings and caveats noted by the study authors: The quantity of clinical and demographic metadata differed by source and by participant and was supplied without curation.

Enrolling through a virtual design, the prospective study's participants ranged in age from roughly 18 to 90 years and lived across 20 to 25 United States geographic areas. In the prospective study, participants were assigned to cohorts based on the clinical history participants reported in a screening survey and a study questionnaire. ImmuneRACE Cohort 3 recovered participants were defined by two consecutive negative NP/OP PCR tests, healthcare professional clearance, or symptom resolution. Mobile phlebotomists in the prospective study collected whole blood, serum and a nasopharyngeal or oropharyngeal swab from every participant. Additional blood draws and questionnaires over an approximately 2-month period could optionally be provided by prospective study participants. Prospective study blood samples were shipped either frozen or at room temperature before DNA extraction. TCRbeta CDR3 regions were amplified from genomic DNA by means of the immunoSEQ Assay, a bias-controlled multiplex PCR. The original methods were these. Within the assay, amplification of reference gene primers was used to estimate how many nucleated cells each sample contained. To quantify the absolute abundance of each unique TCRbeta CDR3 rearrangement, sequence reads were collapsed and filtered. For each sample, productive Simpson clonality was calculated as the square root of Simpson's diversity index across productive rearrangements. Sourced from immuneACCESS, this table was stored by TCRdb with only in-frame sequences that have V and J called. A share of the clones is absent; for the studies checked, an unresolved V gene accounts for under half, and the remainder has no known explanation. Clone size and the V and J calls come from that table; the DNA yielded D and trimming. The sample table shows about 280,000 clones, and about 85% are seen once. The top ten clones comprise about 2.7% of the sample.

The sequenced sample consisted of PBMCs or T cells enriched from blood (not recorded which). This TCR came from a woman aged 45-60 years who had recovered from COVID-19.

This receptor has the CDR3 CASSEFVGGAGNTIYF. The DNA reads TGTGCCAGCAGTGAATTCGTAGGGGGAGCTGGAAACACCATATATTTT. The V gene is TRBV6-1 and the J gene is TRBJ1-3; matching of 6 bases hints at TRBD1 as the D gene. CDR1 and CDR2 are read off the germline V gene as MNHNS and SASEGT. Reading from cysteine to phenylalanine, the CDR3 counts 16 amino acids. Only the CDR3 part of the read is kept: 48 bases, read in frame from the first base. V drops 2 bases and J drops 2 bases, leaving 13 bases in between.